This T cell receptor beta chain was sequenced for a study of early T cells in non-severe SARS-CoV-2 infection. The CDR3 length is 11 residues. Germline CDR1 reads SNHLY; CDR2 reads FYNNEI. The V end was cut by 4 bases, the J end by 5 bases, with 3 bases between. This clonotype was counted a few times. Its matching antigen is unknown. MiXCR was run by TCRdb on the 5' RACE reads, yielding one entry per CDR3 protein. The table records approximately 97,000 distinct CDR3 sequences, 9.5% to 12% of them present only once. Study-level points and caveats: Clonotype matching in VDJdb favored anti-spike CD8 responses and did not capture private and CD4 specificities.

This TCR was recovered from an adult who was a healthcare worker with PCR-confirmed SARS-CoV-2 infection or an uninfected control (not recorded which). The chain joins TRBV2 to TRBJ2-1; D is uncertain. Sample: whole blood, taken at baseline. For the CDR3, the DNA is TGTGCCAGCAGTGGCCACAATGAGCAGTTCTTC. It yields the protein CASSGHNEQFF. Combining the CDR3 with reference TRBV2 and TRBJ2-1 gives the whole variable domain EPEVTQTPSHQVTQMGQEVILRCVPISNHLYFYWYRQILGQKVEFLVSFYNNEISEKSEIFDDQFSVERPDGSNFTLKIRSTKLEDSAMYFCASSGHNEQFFGPGTRLTVL.